The present T cell receptor (beta chain) was sequenced within a study of cytomegalovirus exposure and HLA in healthy donors. This clone appeared once. Its antigen remains unidentified. Overall study results and limits: According to the study, 160 or so TCR beta chains were cytomegalovirus-associated.

The CDR3 is 17 residues long. The germline CDR1 and CDR2 sequences are SGDLS and YYNGEE. With V trimmed by 3 bases and J by 5 bases, 9 bases remained unmatched. Only in-frame clones appear in the TCRdb table, and some are missing; sequencing was by immunoSEQ multiplex PCR. Here the sample spans 150,000 to 200,000 clones, 86% being singletons. The rearrangement joins TRBV9 to TRBJ1-6, with 9 bases lining up with TRBD1. This receptor was obtained from a woman aged 30 to 39 in good health and CMV-seronegative. The sequencing sample was made of PBMCs. CDR3 sequence (DNA): TGTGCCAGCAGCGGGGGGAACAGGGGGCTGAATAATTCACCCCTCCACTTT. Amino acids: CASSGGNRGLNNSPLHF.